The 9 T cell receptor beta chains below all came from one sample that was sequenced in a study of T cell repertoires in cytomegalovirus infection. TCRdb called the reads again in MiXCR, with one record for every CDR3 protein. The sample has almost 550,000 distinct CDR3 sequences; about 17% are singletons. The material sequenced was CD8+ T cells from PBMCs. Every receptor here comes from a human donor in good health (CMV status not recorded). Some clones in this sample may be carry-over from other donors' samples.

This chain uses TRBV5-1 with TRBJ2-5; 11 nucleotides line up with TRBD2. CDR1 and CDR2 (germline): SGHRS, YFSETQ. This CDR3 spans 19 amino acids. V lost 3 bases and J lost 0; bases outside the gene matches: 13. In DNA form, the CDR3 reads TGCGCCAGCAGCTCGTTCCCTAGCGGGGGGCGAAACTACCAAGAGACCCAGTACTTC. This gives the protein CASSSFPSGGRNYQETQYF.

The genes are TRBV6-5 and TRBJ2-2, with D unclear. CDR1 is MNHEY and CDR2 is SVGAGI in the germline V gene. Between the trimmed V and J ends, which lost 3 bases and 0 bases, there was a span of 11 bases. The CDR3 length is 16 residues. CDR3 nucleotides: TGTGCCAGCAGTTATCGGCCGAGCCCGAACACCGGGGAGCTGTTTTTT. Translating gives CASSYRPSPNTGELFF.

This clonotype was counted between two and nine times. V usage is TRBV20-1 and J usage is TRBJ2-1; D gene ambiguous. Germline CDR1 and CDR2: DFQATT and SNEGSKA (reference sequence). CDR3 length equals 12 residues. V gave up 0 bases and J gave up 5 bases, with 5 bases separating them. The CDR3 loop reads CSARDRDNEQFF. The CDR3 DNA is TGCAGTGCTAGAGACAGAGACAATGAGCAGTTCTTC.

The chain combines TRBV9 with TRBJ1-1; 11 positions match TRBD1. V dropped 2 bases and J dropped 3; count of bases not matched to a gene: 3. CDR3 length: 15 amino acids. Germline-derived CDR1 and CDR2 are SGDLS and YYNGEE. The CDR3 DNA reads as TGTGCCAGCAGCGTCGGACAGGGGGCCGACACTGAAGCTTTCTTT. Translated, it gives CASSVGQGADTEAFF.

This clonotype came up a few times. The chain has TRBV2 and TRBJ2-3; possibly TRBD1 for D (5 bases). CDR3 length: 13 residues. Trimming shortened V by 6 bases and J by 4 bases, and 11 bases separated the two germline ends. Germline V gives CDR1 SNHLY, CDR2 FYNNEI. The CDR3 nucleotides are TGTGCCAGCAGAAGGGGTAAGGCAGATACGCAGTATTTT. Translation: CASRRGKADTQYF.

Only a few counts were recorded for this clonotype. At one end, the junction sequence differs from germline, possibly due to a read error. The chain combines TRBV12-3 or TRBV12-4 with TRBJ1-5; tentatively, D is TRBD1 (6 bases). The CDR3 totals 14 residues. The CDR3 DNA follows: TGTGCCAGCACCCTTGGACAGCCTCGACAGCCCCAGCATTTC. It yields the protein CASTLGQPRQPQHF.

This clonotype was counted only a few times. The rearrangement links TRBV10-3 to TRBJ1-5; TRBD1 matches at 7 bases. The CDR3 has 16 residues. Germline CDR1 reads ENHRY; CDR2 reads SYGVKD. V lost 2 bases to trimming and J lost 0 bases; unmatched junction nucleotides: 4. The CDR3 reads CAISEQAGGSNQPQHF. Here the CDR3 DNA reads TGTGCCATCAGTGAGCAGGCAGGGGGTAGCAATCAGCCCCAGCATTTT.

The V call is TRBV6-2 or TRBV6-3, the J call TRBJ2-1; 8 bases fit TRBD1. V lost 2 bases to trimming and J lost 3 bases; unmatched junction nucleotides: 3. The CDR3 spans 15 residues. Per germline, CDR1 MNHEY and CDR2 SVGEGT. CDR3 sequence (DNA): TGTGCCAGCAGTTACCTCGGACAGGGCTACAATGAGCAGTTCTTC. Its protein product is CASSYLGQGYNEQFF.

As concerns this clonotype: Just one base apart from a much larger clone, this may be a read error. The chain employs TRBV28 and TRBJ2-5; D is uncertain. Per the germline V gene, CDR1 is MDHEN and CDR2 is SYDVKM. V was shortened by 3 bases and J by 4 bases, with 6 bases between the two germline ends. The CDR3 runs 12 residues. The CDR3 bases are TGTGCCAGCAGTTTTGACTCAGAGACCCAGTACTTC. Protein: CASSFDSETQYF.